This T cell receptor beta chain was sequenced for a study of blood T cells in healthy people across ages. Regarding the study as a whole: Naive T cell percentage strongly correlated with TCR beta diversity.

This CDR3 contains 15 residues. Germline values: CDR1 GTSNPN, CDR2 SVGIG (reference sequence). For the second PCR, which ran for about 6 to 11 cycles, a sample-barcoded 5' primer and a J-beta primer mix were used. TCRdb redid the calling of the 5' RACE reads with MiXCR, one entry per CDR3 protein. The sample lists 850,000 to 950,000 distinct CDR3 sequences, under 30% occurring once. About this clonotype itself: Antigen: not known.

Specimen: blood. This chain joins TRBV30 and TRBJ2-5; tentative D call: TRBD2 (7 bases). The end of the DNA is better explained by TRBJ2-7, so the J call may be wrong. This TCR was sampled from a woman over 75 in good health. The CDR3 sequence is CAWSELGGAKGEQYF. The CDR3 bases are TGTGCCTGGAGTGAGTTGGGGGGGGCGAAGGGCGAGCAGTACTTC.